This TCR beta chain is drawn from a study of human T cells and chemical hapten exposure. At the level of the study: Upper-back patch tests with 0.01% DPC were read at 6 days. Findings and caveats of the study: TCRs exceeding a frequency of 1 in 1000 stayed unchanged under DPC sensitization. A positive correlation with patch test score was found for PT1 expanded TCR counts.

TCRdb re-called the RACE reads through MiXCR, storing one row per CDR3 protein. The sample holds about 82,000 distinct CDR3 sequences, approximately 12% seen once. The CDR3 sequence is 14 residues long. Germline V gene lookup returns CDR1 LNHNV and CDR2 YYDKDF (reference sequence). Trimming took 0 bases from V and 2 from J, leaving 8 bases between them. The time point denotes: patch test 3, about 24 weeks after DPC sensitization. Treatment in this sample: therapeutic diphenylcyclopropenone sensitization with weekly scalp DPC. The table lists this clonotype with many counts. Its antigen remains unknown.

This receptor was obtained from a woman aged 45-65 years with alopecia areata. Some clones in this sample may be carry-over from other donors' samples. The sample was whole blood, taken in connection with sensitization to the hapten diphenylcyclopropenone (DPC). The chain links TRBV15 to TRBJ2-7; D gene unclear. The CDR3 is CATSRDRATYEQYF. CDR3 DNA: TGTGCCACCAGCAGAGACCGAGCGACCTACGAGCAGTACTTC. The full variable domain, in which reference TRBV15 and TRBJ2-7 provide the parts outside the CDR3, is DAMVIQNPRYQVTQFGKPVTLSCSQTLNHNVMYWYQQKSSQAPKLLFHYYDKDFNNEADTPDNFQSRRPNTSFCFLDIRSPGLGDTAMYLCATSRDRATYEQYFGPGTRLTVT.